This T cell receptor beta chain appears in the sequencing data of a study of control samples from healthy donors and cancer patients. The CDR3 spans 13 residues. Trimming left V 0 bases short and J 7 bases short, with 11 bases between. The germline V gene has CDR1 SGDLS and CDR2 YYNGEE. Data came from immunoSEQ multiplex PCR; TCRdb stores just in-frame clones and leaves some out. This sample has 130,000 or so clones; around 94% occur once, and the top ten carry 14%. J is TRBJ2-7 and V is TRBV9; D is unresolved. This sequence was found in a man aged 55-75 years with colorectal cancer. Material for sequencing was PBMCs. The CDR3 coding sequence is TGTGCCAGCAGCGTAGGAAGGGTCGGGGAGCAGTACTTC. Amino acids: CASSVGRVGEQYF. Drawing the rest from reference TRBV9 and TRBJ2-7, the complete variable domain is DSGVTQTPKHLITATGQRVTLRCSPRSGDLSVYWYQQSLDQGLQFLIQYYNGEERAKGNILERFSAQQFPDLHSELNLSSLELGDSALYFCASSVGRVGEQYFGPGTRLTVT.